Listed here are 24 T cell receptor beta chains from one sample, sequenced in a study of blood T cell repertoires in COVID-19. Here immunoSEQ multiplex PCR was the method, and the copy in TCRdb shows in-frame clones only, minus some. There are around 250,000 clones in the sample; roughly 79% occur only once, and around 16% lies in the top ten. Sequencing used PBMCs or T cells enriched from blood (not recorded which). The origin of the receptors is a man between 40 and 49 years old who had recovered from COVID-19.

The chain joins TRBV10-3 to TRBJ2-2; TRBD1 might be the D (6 bases). V was clipped by 7 bases and J by 4 bases, with 13 bases between them. This CDR3 has 14 amino acids. CDR1 ENHRY and CDR2 SYGVKD come from the germline V gene. CDR3 bases: TGTGCCATCACCCAGACAGGCCTCACCGGGGAGCTGTTTTTT. This encodes CAITQTGLTGELFF.

The genes are TRBV5-4 and TRBJ1-2; 7 positions match TRBD1. V lost 0 bases and J lost 2; bases outside the gene matches: 1. This CDR3 spans 14 amino acids. CDR1 is SGHNT, CDR2 YYREEE, per germline (reference sequence). The CDR3, as DNA: TGTGCCAGCAGCTTGGGGGGACAGAACTATGGCTACACCTTC. Translation gives CASSLGGQNYGYTF. The entire variable domain, with the rest obtained from reference TRBV5-4 and TRBJ1-2, is as follows: ETGVTQSPTHLIKTRGQQVTLRCSSQSGHNTVSWYQQALGQGPQFIFQYYREEENGRGNFPPRFSGLQFPNYSSELNVNALELDDSALYLCASSLGGQNYGYTFGSGTRLTVV.

In this sample, this clone turned up a few times. The chain joins TRBV7-2 to TRBJ2-2; 7 bases agree with TRBD1. Germline trimming cut 1 base from V and 9 bases from J; bases unmatched to any gene: 2. Per the germline V gene, CDR1 is SGHTA and CDR2 is FQGNSA. The CDR3 consists of 13 residues. CDR3: CASSLEGARELFF. The CDR3 DNA reads as TGTGCCAGCAGCTTAGAGGGGGCGAGGGAGCTGTTTTTT. Together with reference TRBV7-2 and TRBJ2-2, the CDR3 gives the full variable domain: GAGVSQSPSNKVTEKGKDVELRCDPISGHTALYWYRQSLGQGLEFLIYFQGNSAPDKSGLPSDRFSAERTGGSVSTLTIQRTQQEDSAVYLCASSLEGARELFFGEGSRLTVL.

The CDR3 DNA reads as TGTGCCAGCAGCTCCCAGGGGCCCCCTGAAGCTTTCTTT. As protein: CASSSQGPPEAFF. V usage is TRBV5-4 and J usage is TRBJ1-1; the D gene is possibly TRBD1 (6 bases). V lost 3 bases, J lost 6 bases, and 12 bases lay in between. CDR1 SGHNT and CDR2 YYREEE come from the germline V gene (reference sequence). The CDR3 loop spans 13 amino acids.

The V gene is TRBV5-4, the J gene TRBJ1-2; TRBD1 matches at 12 bases. Germline-derived CDR1 and CDR2 are SGHNT and YYREEE (reference sequence). The CDR3 consists of 17 residues. V lost 4 bases and J lost 0; bases outside the gene matches: 7. CDR3 DNA: TGTGCCAGCAGCCGAAAGGGACAGGGGGCGTCTAACTATGGCTACACCTTC. This sequence encodes CASSRKGQGASNYGYTF.

The chain couples TRBV5-1 to TRBJ2-1; D gene ambiguous. Germline V lookup: CDR1 SGHRS, CDR2 YFSETQ. Deletions cut 4 bases from V and 0 bases from J, with 14 bases between. The CDR3 extends over 16 amino acids. The CDR3 is CASSPLLLSSYNEQFF. Here the CDR3 DNA reads TGCGCCAGCAGCCCCCTACTCCTAAGCTCCTACAATGAGCAGTTCTTC.

This sequence joins TRBV3-1 (or the pseudogene TRBV3-2) and TRBJ1-4; TRBD1 might be the D (5 bases). Germline V CDR1 and CDR2: LGHDT, YNNKEL (reference sequence). Trimming left V 2 bases short and J 5 bases short, with 12 bases between. The CDR3 covers 15 residues. CDR3 protein: CASSQHDRVNEKLFF. The CDR3 coding sequence is TGTGCCAGCAGCCAACATGACAGAGTCAATGAAAAACTGTTTTTT.

This clone showed up just a few times. CDR3: CASSFGGTGELFF. As DNA, the CDR3 is TGTGCCAGCAGCTTCGGGGGAACCGGGGAGCTGTTTTTT. V is TRBV7-9 and J is TRBJ2-2, with a weak D call TRBD2 (6 bases). The CDR3 has 13 residues. Trimming removed 3 bases from V and 5 bases from J, with 7 bases in between. CDR1 SEHNR and CDR2 FQNEAQ come from the germline V gene (reference sequence).

J is TRBJ2-3 and V is TRBV9, with TRBD2 matching 8 bases. In germline, CDR1 is SGDLS, CDR2 YYNGEE. V dropped 1 base and J dropped 1; count of bases not matched to a gene: 8. The CDR3 has 17 residues. CDR3 sequence (DNA): TGTGCCAGCAGCGTAACCCTACTAGCGGCAGGCACAGATACGCAGTATTTT. Its translation is CASSVTLLAAGTDTQYF.

The gene calls are TRBV27 and TRBJ1-5; no reliable D call. Germline values: CDR1 MNHEY, CDR2 SMNVEV (reference sequence). V was shortened by 3 bases and J by 3 bases, with 6 bases between the two germline ends. This CDR3 has 13 residues. The DNA of the CDR3 is TGTGCCAGCAGTTTGTCCTTCAATCAGCCCCAGCATTTT. Residues: CASSLSFNQPQHF.

The chain joins TRBV5-1 to TRBJ2-2, with D possibly being TRBD1 (6 bases). This CDR3 has 15 amino acids. Germline V lookup: CDR1 SGHRS, CDR2 YFSETQ. V was clipped by 0 bases and J by 1 base, with 7 bases between them. The CDR3 spells CASSLEGQNTGELFF. DNA of the CDR3: TGCGCCAGCAGCTTGGAGGGACAGAACACCGGGGAGCTGTTTTTT.

This sequence joins TRBV6-1 and TRBJ1-6; possibly TRBD1 for D (6 bases). Germline lookup yields CDR1 MNHNS and CDR2 SASEGT. The germline V and J ends were trimmed by 2 bases and 10 bases, with 12 bases remaining between them. The CDR3 contains 14 residues. The CDR3 nucleotides are TGTGCCAGCAGTGAAACAGGGCCCGGGTCACCCCTCCACTTT. This translates into CASSETGPGSPLHF.

The chain combines TRBV28 with TRBJ1-2; D remains unclear. This CDR3 is 15 amino acids long. CDR1 MDHEN and CDR2 SYDVKM come from the germline V gene. V dropped 1 base and J dropped 4 bases, with 13 bases sitting between them. CDR3 in DNA: TGTGCCAGCAGTTTATCGAAAGCCCCGCGCTATGGCTACACCTTC. It is translated as CASSLSKAPRYGYTF.

The chain couples TRBV5-6 to TRBJ1-1; D gene unclear. V was shortened by 0 bases and J by 0 bases, with 12 bases between the two germline ends. Germline V gene data show CDR1 as SGHDT and CDR2 as YYEEEE. This CDR3 spans 16 amino acids. CDR3 protein: CASSLERGGMNTEAFF. The CDR3, as DNA: TGTGCCAGCAGCTTGGAACGGGGAGGGATGAACACTGAAGCTTTCTTT.

The V call is TRBV6-5, the J call TRBJ1-3; D is possibly TRBD1 (5 bases). V lost 11 bases, J lost 0 bases, and 11 bases lay in between. This CDR3 spans 13 amino acids. Looked up from germline, CDR1 is MNHEY and CDR2 is SVGAGI. The chain's CDR3 is CAWDRGSGNTIYF. The CDR3 DNA reads as TGTGCCTGGGATAGGGGCTCTGGAAACACCATATATTTT.

J is TRBJ1-1 and V is TRBV19; D gene uncertain. Trimming removed 5 bases at V and 1 base at J, with 5 bases between. The CDR3 totals 12 residues. Germline CDR1 and CDR2: LNHDA and SQIVND (reference sequence). The CDR3 here is CASSYTNTEAFF. The CDR3 DNA is TGTGCCAGTAGTTACACGAACACTGAAGCTTTCTTT.

The V and J genes are TRBV28 and TRBJ1-2; D gene ambiguous. The CDR3 totals 13 residues. Germline V gene sequence: CDR1 MDHEN, CDR2 SYDVKM. V lost 6 bases and J lost 7, with 15 bases in between. The CDR3 loop is CASRVPGRGGYTF. The CDR3 coding sequence is TGTGCCAGCAGAGTTCCGGGGAGAGGTGGCTACACCTTC.

This chain connects TRBV5-1 to TRBJ2-5; 9 bases are a match to TRBD1. The V and J ends lost 1 base and 5 bases, in that order; junction bases with no gene match: 6. CDR1 and CDR2 (germline): SGHRS, YFSETQ. The CDR3 has 15 residues. CDR3 bases: TGCGCCAGCAGCTTGCTTACAGGGGGCATGGAGACCCAGTACTTC. It yields the protein CASSLLTGGMETQYF.

The J gene is TRBJ1-5, the V gene TRBV27, with a weak D call TRBD1 (5 bases). Germline-derived CDR1 and CDR2 are MNHEY and SMNVEV (reference sequence). The CDR3 contains 16 residues. V was pared by 8 bases and J by 4 bases, with 21 bases between. CDR3 DNA: TGTGCCAGCCATTCTACCGGGACTCAAGGGAATCAGCCCCAGCATTTT. Translated, it gives CASHSTGTQGNQPQHF.

The CDR3 coding sequence is TGTGCCACTTTGGGGGCGGGAGGCACTGAAGCTTTCTTT. Amino acid sequence: CATLGAGGTEAFF. This rearrangement joins TRBV18 to TRBJ1-1, with TRBD1 as a possible D gene (6 bases). The length of the CDR3 is 13 residues. Trimming removed 10 bases from V and 4 bases from J, with 16 bases in between. Germline CDR1 and CDR2: KGHSH and LQKENI.

This sequence joins TRBV2 and TRBJ1-2; tentative D call: TRBD1 (5 bases). Germline V lookup: CDR1 SNHLY, CDR2 FYNNEI. The CDR3 covers 12 residues. Trimming took off 6 bases at V and 8 bases at J, with 13 bases between the two ends. The CDR3 loop reads CASRREGTGYTF. The CDR3 bases are TGTGCCAGCAGGCGGGAGGGGACCGGCTACACCTTC.

J is TRBJ2-5 and V is TRBV3-1 (or the pseudogene TRBV3-2); possibly TRBD1 for D (6 bases). The CDR3 runs to 16 residues. V lost 3 bases and J lost 5, with 19 bases in between. CDR1 is LGHDT, CDR2 YNNKEL, per germline (reference sequence). CDR3 loop: CASSQKDWTVRETQYF. CDR3 nucleotide sequence: TGTGCCAGCAGCCAGAAAGATTGGACAGTTAGGGAGACCCAGTACTTC.

This chain links TRBV2 with TRBJ2-5; 8 bases map to TRBD1. The CDR3 loop spans 15 amino acids. The V segment lost 6 bases and the J segment 4 bases; nucleotides outside the gene matches: 10. Germline assignment: CDR1 SNHLY and CDR2 FYNNEI. The DNA of the CDR3 is TGTGCCAGCAGCCTAATGACAGGGGCCGGAGAGACCCAGTACTTC. Its protein is CASSLMTGAGETQYF.

V gene TRBV10-3 combines with J gene TRBJ1-1, with TRBD1 as a possible D gene (6 bases). Trimming removed 8 bases from V and 1 base from J, with 11 bases in between. CDR1 ENHRY and CDR2 SYGVKD come from the germline V gene. The length of the CDR3 is 13 residues. CDR3 region: CAILQGRNTEAFF. The CDR3 DNA is TGTGCCATCTTACAGGGACGGAACACTGAAGCTTTCTTT.